Following are 22 T cell receptor beta chains from one sample sequenced in a study of graft-versus-host responses after intestinal transplantation (dated by TCRdb to the early 2020s). The intended sense of this specimen's time point label: cells obtained before transplantation from donor or recipient. Libraries were made using the immunoSEQ multiplex PCR assay. Imported from immuneACCESS, the table was reduced by TCRdb to in-frame sequences with V and J called. These copies leave out some clones; in studies compared against another copy, an unresolved V gene accounts for under half, and the cause of the remainder is not known. The sample contains more than 80,000 clones, about 87% of them found a single time. Roughly 0.3% of the sample rests with the top ten. The antigens of these receptors remain unknown. Specimen: unstimulated CD4+ T cells sorted from spleen or lymph node cells, collected before transplant. Every receptor here comes from a human donor who was the organ donor for an intestinal transplant.

This clone was detected only once. The chain links TRBV5-4 to TRBJ2-7, with TRBD2 identical over 11 bases. Germline CDR1 reads SGHNT; CDR2 reads YYREEE (reference sequence). Unmatched junction bases numbered 6, after V lost 4 bases and J lost 6 bases. The CDR3 is 14 residues long. This CDR3 reads CASSTTSGRREQYF. Written as DNA, the CDR3 is TGTGCCAGCAGCACTACTAGCGGGAGACGCGAGCAGTACTTC.

The chain joins TRBV4-1 to TRBJ2-1; TRBD2 aligns across 9 bases. After removal of 2 bases from V and 1 base from J, the junction contained 15 bases not matched to a gene. The germline CDR1 and CDR2 sequences are MGHRA and YSYEKL. The CDR3 is made up of 20 amino acids. The CDR3 protein is CASSQRRSLAGTPSYNEQFF. The CDR3 DNA is TGCGCCAGCAGCCAAAGGCGGAGTCTAGCGGGGACCCCATCCTACAATGAGCAGTTCTTC.

The chain carries TRBV28 and TRBJ2-3; 8 bases fit TRBD2. V shed 7 bases and J 0 bases; nucleotides not matched to a gene: 18. Germline V CDR1 and CDR2: MDHEN, SYDVKM. The CDR3 is made up of 19 amino acids. The CDR3 spells CASTLMGLGGGTSTDTQYF. CDR3 in DNA: TGTGCCAGCACCCTTATGGGCCTCGGCGGGGGGACGAGCACAGATACGCAGTATTTT.

This clone has only a few counts. The V call is TRBV6-5, the J call TRBJ2-2, with 10 bases aligning to TRBD2. This CDR3 is 15 amino acids long. V gave up 4 bases and J gave up 4 bases; unmatched junction bases: 3. In germline, CDR1 is MNHEY, CDR2 SVGAGI. The CDR3 loop reads CASSSLAGLTGELFF. Here the CDR3 DNA reads TGTGCCAGCAGTTCACTAGCGGGGCTCACCGGGGAGCTGTTTTTT.

DNA of the CDR3: TGTGCCAGCAGCTCCAATAACAGGGATGGGCAGTACTTC. It specifies CASSSNNRDGQYF. The chain couples TRBV7-2 to TRBJ2-7; weak D call: TRBD1 (6 bases). V lost 4 bases and J 9 bases, leaving 16 bases between the germline ends. Germline CDR1 and CDR2: SGHTA and FQGNSA. CDR3 length equals 13 residues. The whole variable domain, filled in from reference TRBV7-2 and TRBJ2-7, reads GAGVSQSPSNKVTEKGKDVELRCDPISGHTALYWYRQSLGQGLEFLIYFQGNSAPDKSGLPSDRFSAERTGGSVSTLTIQRTQQEDSAVYLCASSSNNRDGQYFGPGTRLTVT.

This clone was detected only once. The CDR3 is CASSPINSDEQYF. Written as DNA, the CDR3 is TGTGCCAGCAGCCCAATAAATAGCGACGAGCAGTACTTC. This chain links TRBV7-3 with TRBJ2-7, with D perhaps matching TRBD2 (5 bases). Looked up from germline, CDR1 is SGHTA and CDR2 is FQGTGA. The CDR3 is made up of 13 amino acids. V gave up 5 bases and J gave up 5 bases, with 13 bases separating them. Drawing the rest from reference TRBV7-3 and TRBJ2-7, the complete variable domain is GAGVSQTPSNKVTEKGKYVELRCDPISGHTALYWYRQSLGQGPEFLIYFQGTGAADDSGLPNDRFFAVRPEGSVSTLKIQRTERGDSAVYLCASSPINSDEQYFGPGTRLTVT.

The genes are TRBV2 and TRBJ1-1, with a tentative D call TRBD1 (5 bases). This CDR3 contains 12 residues. V was trimmed by 7 bases and J by 4 bases, leaving 10 bases between them. Germline V gives CDR1 SNHLY, CDR2 FYNNEI. The CDR3 spells CASNGGLTEAFF. CDR3 DNA sequence: TGTGCCAGCAACGGGGGACTCACTGAAGCTTTCTTT.

This chain links TRBV4-1 with TRBJ1-5; D may be TRBD1 (6 bases). The V gene's germline CDR1 is MGHRA and CDR2 YSYEKL. The length of the CDR3 is 13 residues. With 5 bases removed from V and 9 bases from J, the gap between germline ends came to 14 bases. The CDR3 here is CASSFQGTGPQHF. CDR3 DNA: TGCGCCAGCAGCTTTCAGGGGACCGGGCCCCAGCATTTT.

V is TRBV5-4 and J is TRBJ2-1; possible D gene TRBD2, 5 bases. The CDR3 totals 13 residues. Looked up from germline, CDR1 is SGHNT and CDR2 is YYREEE (reference sequence). Trimming removed 2 bases at V and 3 bases at J, with 6 bases between. The CDR3 loop is CASSFGLYNEQFF. In DNA form, the CDR3 reads TGTGCCAGCAGCTTTGGACTCTACAATGAGCAGTTCTTC.

The V call is TRBV7-8, the J call TRBJ2-4; D may be TRBD2 (7 bases). The germline CDR1 and CDR2 sequences are SGHVS and FQNEAQ. V gave up 5 bases and J gave up 13 bases, with 18 bases separating them. CDR3 length: 13 amino acids. The chain's CDR3 is CASSRGGGPGQYF. CDR3 nucleotides: TGTGCCAGCAGCCGAGGGGGGGGTCCAGGGCAGTACTTC.

This clone appeared a few times. V gene TRBV5-1 combines with J gene TRBJ1-4; 8 bases map to TRBD1. This CDR3 is 14 amino acids long. Unmatched junction bases numbered 5, after V lost 4 bases and J lost 6 bases. Per germline, CDR1 SGHRS and CDR2 YFSETQ. Here the CDR3 DNA reads TGCGCCAGCAGCCCGACAGGGGTGGATGAAAAACTGTTTTTT. Translating gives CASSPTGVDEKLFF.

The J gene is TRBJ2-1, the V gene TRBV11-3; 14 bases are shared with TRBD2. CDR1 and CDR2 from the germline V gene are SGHNT and YENEEA. The CDR3 is made up of 17 amino acids. V gave up 3 bases and J gave up 2 bases; unmatched junction bases: 3. In DNA, the CDR3 is TGTGCCAGCAGCTTCGGACTAGCGGGGGGAGCCTACAATGAGCAGTTCTTC. Protein sequence: CASSFGLAGGAYNEQFF.

This rearrangement joins TRBV29-1 to TRBJ2-5, with 9 bases aligning to TRBD2. The J segment lost 11 bases and the V segment lost 3 bases, leaving 10 bases of the junction unmatched. The CDR3 extends over 13 amino acids. Germline V gene sequence: CDR1 SQVTM, CDR2 ANQGSEA. The CDR3 is CSVEGGSGGPQYF. CDR3 nucleotides: TGCAGCGTTGAGGGGGGTAGCGGGGGACCTCAGTACTTC. Complete variable domain (other parts from reference TRBV29-1 and TRBJ2-5): SAVISQKPSRDICQRGTSLTIQCQVDSQVTMMFWYRQQPGQSLTLIATANQGSEATYESGFVIDKFPISRPNLTFSTLTVSNMSPEDSSIYLCSVEGGSGGPQYFGPGTRLLVL.

This rearrangement joins TRBV2 to TRBJ2-7; TRBD1 aligns across 9 bases. Germline CDR1 is SNHLY and CDR2 is FYNNEI. Trimming cost V 5 bases and J 2 bases; bases outside gene matches: 7. CDR3 length equals 15 residues. CDR3 amino acids: CASSQGTGRTYEQYF. CDR3 nucleotide sequence: TGTGCCAGCAGTCAGGGGACAGGGAGAACCTACGAGCAGTACTTC. The complete variable domain, with remaining parts taken from reference TRBV2 and TRBJ2-7, reads EPEVTQTPSHQVTQMGQEVILRCVPISNHLYFYWYRQILGQKVEFLVSFYNNEISEKSEIFDDQFSVERPDGSNFTLKIRSTKLEDSAMYFCASSQGTGRTYEQYFGPGTRLTVT.

The chain recombines TRBV6-1 with TRBJ2-5; 10 positions match TRBD1. The J segment lost 7 bases and the V segment lost 6 bases, leaving 8 bases of the junction unmatched. Germline V gene sequence: CDR1 MNHNS, CDR2 SASEGT. This CDR3 is 14 amino acids long. The CDR3 loop reads CASRGGTGEGTQYF. The CDR3 DNA reads as TGTGCCAGCAGGGGTGGGACAGGGGAGGGGACCCAGTACTTC.

A note on this clone: At one of its ends the junction is not consistent with the germline gene, which may arise from a read error. This chain uses TRBV10-2 with TRBJ2-5, with 7 nucleotides matching TRBD2. The CDR3 is 15 residues long. Germline V lookup: CDR1 WSHSY, CDR2 SAAADI. The CDR3, as DNA: TGCGCCAGCACTCAACTCGGGGGGAAGGAAGACACCCAGTACTTC. It specifies CASTQLGGKEDTQYF.

A single count supports this clone. The chain has TRBV11-3 and TRBJ2-2; TRBD1 might be the D (6 bases). CDR3 length equals 18 residues. Germline CDR1 is SGHNT and CDR2 is YENEEA. V was pared by 5 bases and J by 2 bases, with 21 bases between. DNA of the CDR3: TGTGCCAGCAGCCTCTCAGGGGTTTGGCAGGGTAACACCGGGGAGCTGTTTTTT. This codes for CASSLSGVWQGNTGELFF.

This chain connects TRBV30 to TRBJ1-3; 7 nucleotides agree with TRBD1. The CDR3 loop spans 15 amino acids. Trimming at V came to 0 bases and at J to 5 bases, leaving 7 bases not matched to a gene. From germline, CDR1 is GTSNPN and CDR2 SVGIG (reference sequence). CDR3 bases: TGTGCCTGGAGTGTACTACAGGGGCGAAGAAACACCATATATTTT. Translation gives CAWSVLQGRRNTIYF.

V gene TRBV5-1 combines with J gene TRBJ1-1, with D possibly being TRBD1 (5 bases). This CDR3 has 14 residues. Trimming removed 1 base at V and 2 bases at J, with 9 bases between. From germline, CDR1 is SGHRS and CDR2 YFSETQ. CDR3 region: CASSLIRDNTEAFF. CDR3 bases: TGCGCCAGCAGCTTGATCAGGGATAACACTGAAGCTTTCTTT.

The chain uses TRBV27 and TRBJ2-5, with D possibly matching TRBD2 (6 bases). The CDR3 has 15 amino acids. V dropped 5 bases and J dropped 5 bases, with 18 bases sitting between them. Germline-derived CDR1 and CDR2 are MNHEY and SMNVEV (reference sequence). The CDR3 sequence is CASSPRGLPGETQYF. The CDR3 bases are TGTGCCAGCAGTCCACGGGGACTGCCCGGTGAGACCCAGTACTTC.

This chain joins TRBV27 and TRBJ1-1; 8 nucleotides line up with TRBD1. The CDR3 has 13 residues. The V gene end was trimmed by 5 bases and the J gene end by 9 bases; junction bases not matched to a gene: 8. In germline, CDR1 is MNHEY, CDR2 SMNVEV (reference sequence). The CDR3 loop reads CASSPYGTGQAFF. Written as DNA, the CDR3 is TGTGCCAGCAGTCCGTACGGGACAGGTCAAGCTTTCTTT.

V usage is TRBV6-6 and J usage is TRBJ1-2, with TRBD1 matching over 9 bases. Germline-derived CDR1 and CDR2 are MNHNY and SVGAGI (reference sequence). The CDR3 contains 15 residues. J gave up 6 bases and V 2 bases, and 7 bases lay outside the gene matches. In nucleotides, the CDR3 is TGTGCCAGCAGTTACGTCGGGGACAGGGCTGATGGCTACACCTTC. It codes for CASSYVGDRADGYTF.